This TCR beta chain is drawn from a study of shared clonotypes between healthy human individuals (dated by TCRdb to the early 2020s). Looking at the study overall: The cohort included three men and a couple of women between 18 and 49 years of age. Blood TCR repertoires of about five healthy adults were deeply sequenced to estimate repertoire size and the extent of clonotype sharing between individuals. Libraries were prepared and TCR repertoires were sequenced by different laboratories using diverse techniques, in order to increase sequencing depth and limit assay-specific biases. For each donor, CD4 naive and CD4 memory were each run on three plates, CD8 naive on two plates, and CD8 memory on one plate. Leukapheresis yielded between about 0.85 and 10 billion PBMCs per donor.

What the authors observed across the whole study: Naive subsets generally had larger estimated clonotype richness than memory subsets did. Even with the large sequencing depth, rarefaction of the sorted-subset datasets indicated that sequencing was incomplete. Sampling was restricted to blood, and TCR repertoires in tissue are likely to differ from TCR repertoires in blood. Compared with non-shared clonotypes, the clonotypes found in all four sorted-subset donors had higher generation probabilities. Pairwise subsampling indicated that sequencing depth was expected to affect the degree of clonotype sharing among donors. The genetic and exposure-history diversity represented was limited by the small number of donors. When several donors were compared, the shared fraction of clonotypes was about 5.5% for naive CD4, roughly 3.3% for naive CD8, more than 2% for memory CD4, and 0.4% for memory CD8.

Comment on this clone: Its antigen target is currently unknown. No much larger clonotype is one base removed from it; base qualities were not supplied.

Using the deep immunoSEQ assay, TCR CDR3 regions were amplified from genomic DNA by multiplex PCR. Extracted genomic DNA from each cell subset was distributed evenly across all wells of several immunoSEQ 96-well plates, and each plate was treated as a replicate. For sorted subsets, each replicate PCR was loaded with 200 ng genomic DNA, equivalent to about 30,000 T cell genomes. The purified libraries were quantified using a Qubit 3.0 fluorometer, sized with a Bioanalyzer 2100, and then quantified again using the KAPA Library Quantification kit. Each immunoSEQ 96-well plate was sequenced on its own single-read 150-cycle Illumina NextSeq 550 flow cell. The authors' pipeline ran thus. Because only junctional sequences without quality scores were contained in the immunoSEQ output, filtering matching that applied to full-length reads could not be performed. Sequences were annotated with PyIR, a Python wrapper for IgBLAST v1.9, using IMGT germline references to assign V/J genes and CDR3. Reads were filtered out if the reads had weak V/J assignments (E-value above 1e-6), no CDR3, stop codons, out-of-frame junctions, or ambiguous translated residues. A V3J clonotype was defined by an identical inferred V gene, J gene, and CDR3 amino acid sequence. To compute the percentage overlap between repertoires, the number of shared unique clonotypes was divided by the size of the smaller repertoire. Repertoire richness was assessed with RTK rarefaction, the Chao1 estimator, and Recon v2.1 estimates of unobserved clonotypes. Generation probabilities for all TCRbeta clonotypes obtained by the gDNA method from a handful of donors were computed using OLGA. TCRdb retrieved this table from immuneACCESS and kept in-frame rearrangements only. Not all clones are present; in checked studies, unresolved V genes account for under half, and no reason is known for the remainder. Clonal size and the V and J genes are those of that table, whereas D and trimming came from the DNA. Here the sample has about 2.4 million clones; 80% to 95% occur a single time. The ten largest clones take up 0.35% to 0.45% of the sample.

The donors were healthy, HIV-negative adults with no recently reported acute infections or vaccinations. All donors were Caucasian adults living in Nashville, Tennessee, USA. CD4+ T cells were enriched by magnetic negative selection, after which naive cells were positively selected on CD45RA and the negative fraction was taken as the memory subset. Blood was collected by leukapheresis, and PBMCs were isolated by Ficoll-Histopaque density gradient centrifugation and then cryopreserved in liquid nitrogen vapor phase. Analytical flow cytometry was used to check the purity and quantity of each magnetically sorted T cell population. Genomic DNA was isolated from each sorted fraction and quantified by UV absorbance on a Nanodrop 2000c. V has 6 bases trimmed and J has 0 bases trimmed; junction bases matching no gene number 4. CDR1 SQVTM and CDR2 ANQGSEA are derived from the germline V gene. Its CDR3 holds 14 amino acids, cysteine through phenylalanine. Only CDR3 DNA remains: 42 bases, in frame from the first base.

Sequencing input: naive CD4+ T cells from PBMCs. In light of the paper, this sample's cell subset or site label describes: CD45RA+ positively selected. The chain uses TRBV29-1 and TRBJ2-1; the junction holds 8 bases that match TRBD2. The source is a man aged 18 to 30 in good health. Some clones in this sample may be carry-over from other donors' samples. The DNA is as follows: TGCAGCGTATCTAGCGGGTACTCCTACAATGAGCAGTTCTTC. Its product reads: CSVSSGYSYNEQFF.